This is a list of T cell receptor beta chains from one sample in a study of molecular identifiers for immune sequencing clone quantification. TCRdb called the PCR reads again in MiXCR, with one record for every CDR3 protein. The sample comprises 460,000 or so distinct CDR3 sequences, roughly 24% of which are singletons, and over 0.6% rests with the top ten. Sequenced material: naive CD8+ T cells from blood, with Jurkat cell RNA spiked in. These TCRs come from a human donor in good health. Some libraries in this study had Jurkat cell RNA spiked in. Both conserved end residues are part of each CDR3. D genes are given only for firm matches. Size is omitted from some rows. Given values are once, few, many or a class for expanded clones.

>-|TRBV30|TRBJ2-1|-
TGTGCCTGGGCCCCAGGGTTCAACAATGAGCAGTTCTTC
CAWAPGFNNEQFF
>-|TRBV5-1|TRBJ2-7|-
TGCGCCAGCAGCTTTGTCATAGTTTGGACAATGGGGCAGTACTTC
CASSFVIVWTMGQYF
>many|TRBV12-3/TRBV12-4|TRBJ1-6|-
TGTGCCAGCAGTTTACCCCGGACATTAGCCACCAATTCACCCCTCCACTTT
CASSLPRTLATNSPLHF
>many|TRBV4-2|TRBJ2-6|-
TGTGCCAGCAGCCAAGACAGGGAACGTGGGGCCAACGTCCTGACTTTC
CASSQDRERGANVLTF
>many|TRBV4-1|TRBJ2-3|TRBD2
TGCGCCAGCAGCCAAGAGGGGCTAGCGGGGGCCCATGGGCAGTATTTT
CASSQEGLAGAHGQYF
>-|TRBV4-3|TRBJ1-2|-
TGCGCCAGCAGCCACTGGGACCGACTCTATGGCTACACCTTC
CASSHWDRLYGYTF
>-|TRBV2|TRBJ1-1|TRBD1
TGTGCCAGCACCCCCCGGGACAGGGGTTGGGGCACTGAAGCTTTCTTT
CASTPRDRGWGTEAFF
>many|TRBV7-6|TRBJ1-1|TRBD1
TGTGCCAGCAGATTAGGACAGGGCGCTGAAGCTTTCTTT
CASRLGQGAEAFF
>-|TRBV27|TRBJ2-3|-
TGTGCCAGCAGTTTATTTTGGGGTGGCGTCGACCCAGATACGCAGTATTTT
CASSLFWGGVDPDTQYF
>many|TRBV6-1|TRBJ2-2|-
TGTGCCAGCAGGACGGGGGATGGCGGGGAGCTGTTTTTT
CASRTGDGGELFF
>-|TRBV9|TRBJ2-7|-
TGTGCCAGCAGCGTAGGAGCCGGCCGTGAGCAGTACTTC
CASSVGAGREQYF
>few|TRBV7-9|TRBJ2-1|-
TGTGCCAGCAGCGGTCGACAGGACCTCTTGTTCTTC
CASSGRQDLLFF
>-|TRBV6-2/TRBV6-3|TRBJ2-1|TRBD2
TGTGCCAGCAGTCCTCGGACTAGCTCCTACAATGAGCAGTTCTTC
CASSPRTSSYNEQFF
>few|TRBV5-8|TRBJ2-1|TRBD1
TGTGCCAGCAGCTTGGGGCAGGGGGCCGATGAGCAGTTCTTC
CASSLGQGADEQFF
>few|TRBV7-6|TRBJ2-1|TRBD2
TGTGCCAGCAGTACTAGCGGGGCCCCCCCTTACAATGAGCAGTTCTTC
CASSTSGAPPYNEQFF
>few|TRBV12-3/TRBV12-4|TRBJ1-2|-
TGTGCCAGCAGTGCCCTTCTAAATCCTAACTATGGCTACACCTTC
CASSALLNPNYGYTF
>-|TRBV15|TRBJ1-5|TRBD1
TGTGCCACCAGCAGAGATCGTCTCCGGGACAGGGACGATCAGCCCCAGCATTTT
CATSRDRLRDRDDQPQHF
>-|TRBV6-2/TRBV6-3|TRBJ2-3|TRBD2
TGTGCCAGCAGTTACTCGTTAATTGCTAGCGGGACAGATACGCAGTATTTT
CASSYSLIASGTDTQYF
>few|TRBV12-3/TRBV12-4|TRBJ2-5|-
TGTGCCAGCAGTTTGGCAGGGGAAAGAAGAGAGACCCAGTACTTC
CASSLAGERRETQYF
>many|TRBV27|TRBJ1-1|TRBD1
TGTGCCAGCAGTTTTTTAGGACAGGGCGATACTGAAGCTTTCTTT
CASSFLGQGDTEAFF
>-|TRBV5-3|TRBJ1-1|-
TGTGCCAGCAGCCCCGCTAGGTGCCTGGACACTGAAGCTTTCTTT
CASSPARCLDTEAFF
>many|TRBV30|TRBJ2-7|-
TGTGCCTGGAGTGAAGTATCCTACGAGCAGTACTTC
CAWSEVSYEQYF
>-|TRBV5-8|TRBJ2-3|-
TGTGCCAGCAGCTATACACGAAATACGCAGTATTTT
CASSYTRNTQYF
>few|TRBV5-3|TRBJ2-3|TRBD1
TGTGCCAGAAGCTCGAAAGACAGGGGGCTATGCACAGATACGCAGTATTTT
CARSSKDRGLCTDTQYF
>-|TRBV28|TRBJ2-1|TRBD1
TGTGCCAGCAGTTCACCTGACAGGGGTAATGAGCAGTTCTTC
CASSSPDRGNEQFF
>few|TRBV5-4|TRBJ1-1|-
TGTGCCAGCAGCCCGAGTCTGGGGGACAATAGTGAAGCTTTCTTT
CASSPSLGDNSEAFF
>-|TRBV4-1|TRBJ1-2|TRBD1
TGCGCCAGCAGCCCCGAAGACAGGGGGCCTAACTATGGCTACACCTTC
CASSPEDRGPNYGYTF
>few|TRBV6-4|TRBJ2-5|TRBD2
TGTGCCAGCAGCTACGGGAGGCCCCCCCCGCGCGAGACCCAGTACTTC
CASSYGRPPPRETQYF
>few|TRBV6-5|TRBJ2-7|-
TGTGCCAGCAGTTACGGGGAATTGGATGGGCAGTACTTC
CASSYGELDGQYF
>-|TRBV11-2|TRBJ2-2|TRBD1
TGTGCCAGCAGCTTAGTCAGGACAGGGAACACCGGGGAGCTGTTTTTT
CASSLVRTGNTGELFF
>-|TRBV6-1|TRBJ1-5|-
TGTGCCAGCAGTGGTTATTCAGGGTGGAATCAGCCCCAGCATTTT
CASSGYSGWNQPQHF
>few|TRBV6-5|TRBJ1-6|-
TGTGCCAGCAGTTACGCCACAGGTTCACCCCTCCACTTT
CASSYATGSPLHF
>many|TRBV28|TRBJ1-1|TRBD1
TGTGCCAGCAGTTACCAACTAAGGACAGGGGACATGAACACTGAAGCTTTCTTT
CASSYQLRTGDMNTEAFF
>-|TRBV25-1|TRBJ2-7|TRBD1
TGTGCCAGCAGTGATCAGGGGGTCGCCTACGAGCAGTACTTC
CASSDQGVAYEQYF
>-|TRBV12-3/TRBV12-4|TRBJ2-7|-
TGTGCCAGCAGTTTACTTAAGGGGAGGAACGAGCAGTACTTC
CASSLLKGRNEQYF
>many|TRBV4-3|TRBJ1-4|-
TGCGCCAGCAGCCAAGACCGAGACAGGTGGGGTGGAAAACTGTTTTTT
CASSQDRDRWGGKLFF
>-|TRBV7-9|TRBJ2-3|-
TGTGCCACCAGCTCTCGAACAGCCAGCACAGATACGCAGTATTTT
CATSSRTASTDTQYF
>-|TRBV3-1|TRBJ2-1|-
TGTGCCAGCAGCCACCCGGGAGCGATCTCCTACAATGAGCAGTTCTTC
CASSHPGAISYNEQFF
>few|TRBV19|TRBJ2-7|-
TGTGCCAGTAGTATAGGAGCGAGTTACGAGCAGTACTTC
CASSIGASYEQYF
>few|TRBV7-6|TRBJ2-1|TRBD2
TGTGCCAGCAGCTTAGTCCCTAGCGGAAACTACAATGAGCAGTTCTTC
CASSLVPSGNYNEQFF
>-|TRBV2|TRBJ2-3|TRBD2
TGTGCCAGCAGTTGGACTAGCGGGGCAACGTCGAGCACAGATACGCAGTATTTT
CASSWTSGATSSTDTQYF
>once|TRBV27|TRBJ2-7|TRBD1
TGTGCCAGCAGTCAGCGGACAGGGTCCCACGAGCAGTACTTC
CASSQRTGSHEQYF
>-|TRBV7-9|TRBJ2-7|-
TGTGCCAGCAGCTTAGTAGGGCTCCAGTGGCAGTACTTC
CASSLVGLQWQYF
>-|TRBV27|TRBJ2-3|TRBD2
TGTGCCAGCAGTTATCTCTCTAGCGGGGGGCCGGATACGCAGTATTTT
CASSYLSSGGPDTQYF
>-|TRBV7-9|TRBJ1-4|TRBD1
TGTGCCAGCAGCTCCGCAGACAGGGAGCGTTATGAAAAACTGTTTTTT
CASSSADRERYEKLFF
>few|TRBV7-9|TRBJ1-5|-
TGTGCCAGCAGCTTATGGACAGCGGAAAATCAGCCCCAGCATTTT
CASSLWTAENQPQHF
>many|TRBV14|TRBJ2-3|-
TGTGCCAGCAGCCAAGAGTTCCCAGGGGAGGCACCAGATACGCAGTATTTT
CASSQEFPGEAPDTQYF
>-|TRBV4-1|TRBJ2-5|TRBD2
TGCGCCAGCAGTGGTGGGGCGGGGGGGCGAGAGACCCAGTACTTC
CASSGGAGGRETQYF
>many|TRBV4-3|TRBJ2-7|TRBD2
TGCGCCAGCAGCCAAGATCGGAGGACTAGCGGGGGCGAGCAGTACTTC
CASSQDRRTSGGEQYF
>many|TRBV18|TRBJ2-1|-
TGTGCCAGCTCACCACCACCTCAGACCGGGGATGAGCAGTTCTTC
CASSPPPQTGDEQFF
>many|TRBV3-1|TRBJ1-5|-
TGTGCCAGCAGCCAACAGGGGTATCAGCCCCAGCATTTT
CASSQQGYQPQHF
>-|TRBV25-1|TRBJ2-1|-
TGTGCCAGCACCTGGCAGGACTACAATGAGCAGTTCTTC
CASTWQDYNEQFF
>few|TRBV4-2|TRBJ2-3|TRBD2
TGTGCCAGCAGCCAAGAGAGGCGGGGGATCACAGATACGCAGTATTTT
CASSQERRGITDTQYF
>-|TRBV9|TRBJ2-5|-
TGTGCCAGCAGCGTAGATGGGCTATACCAAGAGACCCAGTACTTC
CASSVDGLYQETQYF